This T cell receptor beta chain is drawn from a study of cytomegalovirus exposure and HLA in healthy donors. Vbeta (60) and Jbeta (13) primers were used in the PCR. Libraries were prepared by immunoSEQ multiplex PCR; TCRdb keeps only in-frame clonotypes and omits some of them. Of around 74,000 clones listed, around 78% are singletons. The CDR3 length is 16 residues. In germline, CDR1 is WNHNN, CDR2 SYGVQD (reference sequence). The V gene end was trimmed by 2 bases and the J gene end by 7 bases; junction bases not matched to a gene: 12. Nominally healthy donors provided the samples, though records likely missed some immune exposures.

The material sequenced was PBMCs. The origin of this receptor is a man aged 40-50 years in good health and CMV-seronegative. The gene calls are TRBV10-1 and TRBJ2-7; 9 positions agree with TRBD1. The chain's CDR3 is CASSEHPGQGNREQYF. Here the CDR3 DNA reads TGCGCCAGCAGTGAGCACCCGGGACAGGGAAATCGGGAGCAGTACTTC.